This T cell receptor (beta chain) emerged from a study of T-cell memory formation after mild COVID-19. General observations from the study: SARS-CoV-2 specificity of second-wave clones peaking day 37 was unconfirmed. Day 15 to 85 contractors were CD4/CD8 balanced; later expanders leaned CD4+.

Germline V gene data show CDR1 as MDHEN and CDR2 as SYDVKM. The V gene end was trimmed by 8 bases and the J gene end by 8 bases; junction bases not matched to a gene: 9. The CDR3 has 14 residues. About this clonotype itself: Its antigen is unknown.

TCRdb redid the calling of the 5' RACE reads with MiXCR, one entry per CDR3 protein. Here the sample spans 250,000 to 300,000 distinct CDR3 sequences, roughly 17% being singletons. The rearrangement joins TRBV28 to TRBJ1-6, with 7 positions matching TRBD1. The clonotype comes from a man younger than 35 who had mild COVID-19 (a few samples of this study predate the infection). Cell type and time point are not known. The source material was PBMCs or a T cell subset sorted from them (not recorded which). The CDR3 DNA follows: TGTGCCAGCCTATTGACAGGGTTGGATTCACCCCTCCACTTT. Protein: CASLLTGLDSPLHF.